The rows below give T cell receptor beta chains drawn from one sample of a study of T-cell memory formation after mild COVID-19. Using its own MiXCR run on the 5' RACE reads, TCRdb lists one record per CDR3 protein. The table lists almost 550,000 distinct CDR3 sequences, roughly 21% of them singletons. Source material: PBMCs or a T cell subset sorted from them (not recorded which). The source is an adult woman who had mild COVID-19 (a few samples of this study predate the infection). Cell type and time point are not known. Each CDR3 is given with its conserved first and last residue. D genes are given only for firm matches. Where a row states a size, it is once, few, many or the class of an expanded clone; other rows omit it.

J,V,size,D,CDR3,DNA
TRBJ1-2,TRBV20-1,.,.,CSRSENYGYTF,TGCAGTCGGTCAGAGAACTATGGCTACACCTTC
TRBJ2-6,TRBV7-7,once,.,CASSALATGANVLTF,TGTGCCAGCAGCGCACTAGCTACCGGGGCCAACGTCCTGACTTTC
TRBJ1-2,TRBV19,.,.,CASSVEGYGYTF,TGTGCCAGTAGTGTCGAGGGGTATGGCTACACCTTC
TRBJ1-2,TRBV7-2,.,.,CASSRIGESYGYTF,TGTGCCAGCAGCAGGATAGGGGAGTCCTATGGCTACACCTTC
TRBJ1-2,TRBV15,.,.,CATSGAGGYTF,TGTGCCACCAGCGGGGCGGGAGGCTACACCTTC
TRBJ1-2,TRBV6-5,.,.,CASSPTGGDYGYTF,TGTGCCAGCAGTCCTACCGGGGGCGACTATGGCTACACCTTC
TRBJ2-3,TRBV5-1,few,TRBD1,CASSPDRVADTQYF,TGCGCCAGCAGCCCGGACAGGGTAGCAGATACGCAGTATTTT
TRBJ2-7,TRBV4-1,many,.,CASSQDTRGYVTYEQYF,TGCGCCAGCAGCCAAGATACACGCGGGTACGTGACCTACGAGCAGTACTTC
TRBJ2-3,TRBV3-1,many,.,CASSQVRDFGDTQYF,TGTGCCAGCAGCCAAGTCCGGGACTTCGGTGATACGCAGTATTTT
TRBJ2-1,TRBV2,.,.,CASTPGTFKNEQFF,TGTGCCAGCACCCCAGGGACCTTTAAGAATGAGCAGTTCTTC
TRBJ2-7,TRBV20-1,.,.,CSAIGPSEQYF,TGCAGTGCCATCGGGCCCTCCGAGCAGTACTTC
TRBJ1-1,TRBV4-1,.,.,CASSPAGAGNTEAFF,TGCGCCAGCAGCCCAGCAGGGGCGGGGAACACTGAAGCTTTCTTT
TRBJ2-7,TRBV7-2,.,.,CASSFSAASSYEQYF,TGTGCCAGCAGCTTTTCAGCGGCCAGCTCCTACGAGCAGTACTTC
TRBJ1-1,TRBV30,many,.,CAWSRGGTEAFF,TGTGCCTGGAGTCGGGGGGGCACTGAAGCTTTCTTT
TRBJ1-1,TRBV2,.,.,CASSGVPDTEAFF,TGTGCCAGCAGTGGGGTTCCGGACACTGAAGCTTTCTTT
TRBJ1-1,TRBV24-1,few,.,CATSDRGEGNTEAFF,TGTGCCACCAGTGACCGAGGGGAGGGGAACACTGAAGCTTTCTTT
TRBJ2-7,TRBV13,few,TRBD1,CASSQRGQVSYEQYF,TGTGCCAGCAGCCAGAGAGGACAGGTCAGCTACGAGCAGTACTTC